This passage covers 21 T cell receptor beta chains from one sample sequenced in a study of PD-1 blockade in mismatch repair-deficient tumors. The assay was immunoSEQ multiplex PCR, and TCRdb's table has in-frame clones only and misses some. Counted here are about 39,000 clones, 65% to 85% occurring once; the ten biggest clones make up more than 1%. The specimen was PBMCs, collected less than 40 weeks after starting pembrolizumab. The source is an adult with mismatch repair-deficient cancer.

V usage is TRBV7-2 and J usage is TRBJ2-1; TRBD2 is a possible D gene (5 bases). Deletions cut 0 bases from V and 0 bases from J, with 6 bases between. In germline, CDR1 is SGHTA, CDR2 FQGNSA. This CDR3 spans 15 amino acids. CDR3 DNA sequence: TGTGCCAGCAGCTTAGCGGCGGGCTCCTACAATGAGCAGTTCTTC. This encodes CASSLAAGSYNEQFF.

The chain recombines TRBV7-9 with TRBJ1-4, with D unclear. Germline V lookup: CDR1 SEHNR, CDR2 FQNEAQ (reference sequence). The V end was cut by 5 bases, the J end by 0 bases, with 10 bases between. The CDR3 loop spans 15 amino acids. CDR3 region: CASSISSATNEKLFF. CDR3 DNA: TGTGCCAGCAGCATATCCTCCGCAACTAATGAAAAACTGTTTTTT.

The chain has TRBV5-1 and TRBJ2-4; tentatively, D is TRBD2 (5 bases). This CDR3 spans 16 amino acids. The V end lost 6 bases, the J end lost 5 bases, and 21 bases lay between the germline ends. Germline V gives CDR1 SGHRS, CDR2 YFSETQ. The CDR3 loop reads CASTPWPGKDQNIQYF. The CDR3 DNA is TGCGCCAGCACCCCATGGCCGGGAAAAGACCAAAACATTCAGTACTTC.

The chain couples TRBV4-2 to TRBJ2-1; 7 nucleotides align to TRBD1. V shed 8 bases, J shed 3 bases, and the junction held 10 bases outside the gene matches. The CDR3 spans 15 residues. Per germline, CDR1 LGHNA and CDR2 YNFKEQ. CDR3 region: CASSKGGAGYNEQFF. The CDR3, as DNA: TGTGCCAGCTCCAAAGGGGGCGCAGGCTACAATGAGCAGTTCTTC.

The chain joins TRBV6-5 to TRBJ2-1; unclear D gene. CDR1 and CDR2 (germline): MNHEY, SVGAGI. CDR3 length equals 13 residues. With 5 bases removed from V and 3 bases from J, the gap between germline ends came to 8 bases. The CDR3: CASSGRHYNEQFF. The DNA for the CDR3 is TGTGCCAGCAGTGGGCGCCACTACAATGAGCAGTTCTTC.

The gene calls are TRBV6-5 and TRBJ2-3, with 9 bases aligning to TRBD2. The trim removed 5 bases at V and 1 base at J, leaving 4 bases unmatched. The length of the CDR3 is 15 residues. Germline V lookup: CDR1 MNHEY, CDR2 SVGAGI. CDR3 loop: CASSLSGGRTDTQYF. Here the CDR3 DNA reads TGTGCCAGCAGTCTTAGCGGGGGCCGCACAGATACGCAGTATTTT.

The rearrangement joins TRBV7-3 to TRBJ1-6; tentative D call: TRBD1 (6 bases). The CDR3 loop spans 18 amino acids. V dropped 2 bases and J dropped 4 bases, with 18 bases sitting between them. Germline loops: CDR1 SGHTA, CDR2 FQGTGA. The CDR3, as DNA: TGTGCCAGCAGCTTAGTTCCGCCGGACAGCTCTTATAATTCACCCCTCCACTTT. It yields the protein CASSLVPPDSSYNSPLHF.

The chain has TRBV2 and TRBJ2-3; D might be TRBD2 (6 bases). With 3 bases removed from V and 6 bases from J, the gap between germline ends came to 16 bases. The CDR3 extends over 15 amino acids. CDR1 SNHLY and CDR2 FYNNEI come from the germline V gene. The CDR3 bases are TGTGCCAGCAGTGAGCTGCTAGCGCTAGCGGATACGCAGTATTTT. Amino acids: CASSELLALADTQYF.

The genes are TRBV5-1 and TRBJ1-1; unclear D gene. Germline lookup yields CDR1 SGHRS and CDR2 YFSETQ. V shed 1 base and J shed 0 bases, with 13 bases lying between them. CDR3 size: 16 residues. CDR3 DNA: TGCGCCAGCAGCTTGAGTACGGACTTCATGAACACTGAAGCTTTCTTT. As protein: CASSLSTDFMNTEAFF.

The chain carries TRBV7-3 and TRBJ1-1; D unclear. The CDR3 is 14 residues long. The V end lost 6 bases, the J end lost 0 bases, and 11 bases lay between the germline ends. Germline lookup yields CDR1 SGHTA and CDR2 FQGTGA. CDR3 DNA: TGTGCCAGCAGTTCCAGCGTCATGAACACTGAAGCTTTCTTT. Translated, it gives CASSSSVMNTEAFF.

The chain is built from TRBV6-5 and TRBJ1-1; the D is unclear. This CDR3 region has 14 residues. Looked up from germline, CDR1 is MNHEY and CDR2 is SVGAGI. Between the trimmed V and J ends, which lost 0 bases and 4 bases, there was a span of 9 bases. CDR3 sequence: CASSYSLLSTEAFF. The CDR3 nucleotides read TGTGCCAGCAGTTACTCGCTGCTATCCACTGAAGCTTTCTTT.

This clone was observed a few times. J is TRBJ2-7 and V is TRBV6-5; maybe TRBD1 (6 bases). V was shortened by 5 bases and J by 6 bases, with 17 bases between the two germline ends. This CDR3 comprises 14 residues. Germline V gene lookup returns CDR1 MNHEY and CDR2 SVGAGI. The DNA for the CDR3 is TGTGCCAGCAGTCGGCAGGGGTCGGGGTTCGAGCAGTACTTC. Translation: CASSRQGSGFEQYF.

The chain carries TRBV7-3 and TRBJ2-7, with 8 bases identical to TRBD2. This CDR3 spans 14 amino acids. The junction had 7 bases not matched to a gene; V was cut back by 2 bases and J by 7 bases. Germline V CDR1 and CDR2: SGHTA, FQGTGA. The CDR3 region is CASSLVSGSGEQYF. CDR3 DNA: TGTGCCAGCAGCTTAGTAAGCGGGAGTGGAGAGCAGTACTTC.

V is TRBV5-1 and J is TRBJ2-5, with 11 bases fitting TRBD2. V gave up 5 bases and J gave up 4 bases; unmatched junction bases: 7. Germline V gene sequence: CDR1 SGHRS, CDR2 YFSETQ. The CDR3 contains 15 residues. CDR3 region: CASSRGTSGGETQYF. In nucleotides, the CDR3 is TGCGCCAGCAGTAGGGGGACTAGCGGTGGAGAGACCCAGTACTTC.

The rearrangement uses TRBV27 and TRBJ1-5; D is unresolved. The germline V and J ends were trimmed by 0 bases and 2 bases, with 11 bases remaining between them. CDR1 MNHEY and CDR2 SMNVEV come from the germline V gene (reference sequence). The CDR3 is 16 amino acids. The CDR3 DNA reads as TGTGCCAGCAGTTTATCGGCAGTATTACGCAATCAGCCCCAGCATTTT. This sequence encodes CASSLSAVLRNQPQHF.

The rearrangement links TRBV5-1 to TRBJ2-5; 8 nucleotides agree with TRBD1. The CDR3 has 16 residues. CDR1 is SGHRS and CDR2 is YFSETQ in the germline V gene. The junction had 9 bases not matched to a gene; V was cut back by 0 bases and J by 5 bases. The CDR3 DNA reads TGCGCCAGCAGCTTGGAGCCGGGACAGGCCGGGGAGACCCAGTACTTC. This codes for CASSLEPGQAGETQYF.

The chain employs TRBV19 and TRBJ2-6; D gene unclear. The CDR3 is made up of 14 amino acids. CDR1 and CDR2 (germline): LNHDA, SQIVND (reference sequence). The V gene lost 6 bases and the J gene lost 0 bases, with 6 bases spanning the gap. The CDR3, as DNA: TGTGCCAGTAGCAGGAACTCTGGGGCCAACGTCCTGACTTTC. The encoded protein is CASSRNSGANVLTF.

The V gene is TRBV9, the J gene TRBJ1-5; a possible D gene is TRBD1 (5 bases). In germline, CDR1 is SGDLS, CDR2 YYNGEE. The length of the CDR3 is 14 residues. V was shortened by 0 bases and J by 5 bases, with 9 bases between the two germline ends. CDR3 loop: CASSVGGDDQPQHF. CDR3 sequence (DNA): TGTGCCAGCAGCGTAGGGGGGGATGATCAGCCCCAGCATTTT.

The chain is built from TRBV2 and TRBJ2-5; 7 nucleotides line up with TRBD1. This CDR3 is built from 13 residues. The germline V gene encodes CDR1 SNHLY and CDR2 FYNNEI. Losses at the gene ends were 8 bases for V and 4 bases for J; bases not matched to a gene: 7. CDR3 DNA sequence: TGTGCCAGCTTTCGGACAGGACTAGAGACCCAGTACTTC. This encodes CASFRTGLETQYF. Combining the CDR3 with reference TRBV2 and TRBJ2-5 gives the whole variable domain EPEVTQTPSHQVTQMGQEVILRCVPISNHLYFYWYRQILGQKVEFLVSFYNNEISEKSEIFDDQFSVERPDGSNFTLKIRSTKLEDSAMYFCASFRTGLETQYFGPGTRLLVL.

The rearrangement joins TRBV6-5 to TRBJ1-5, with TRBD1 matching over 10 bases. This CDR3 is built from 15 residues. Germline V gene data show CDR1 as MNHEY and CDR2 as SVGAGI. Trimming cost V 5 bases and J 3 bases; bases outside gene matches: 4. This CDR3 is CASSRDRGTNQPQHF. In nucleotides, the CDR3 is TGTGCCAGCAGTCGGGACAGGGGAACCAATCAGCCCCAGCATTTT.

The V gene is TRBV7-8, the J gene TRBJ2-5; 9 nucleotides line up with TRBD1. This CDR3 region has 15 residues. V gave up 1 base and J gave up 4 bases; unmatched junction bases: 4. Looked up from germline, CDR1 is SGHVS and CDR2 is FQNEAQ. The CDR3: CASSLDRGPPETQYF. CDR3 DNA sequence: TGTGCCAGCAGCTTAGACAGGGGGCCCCCAGAGACCCAGTACTTC.